The rows below give T cell receptor beta chains drawn from one sample of a study of T cells in Graves' hyperthyroidism and ophthalmopathy. One entry per CDR3 protein, called by TCRdb with MiXCR from the multiplex PCR reads. The profile covers about 500,000 distinct CDR3 sequences, with roughly 16% appearing a single time and around 28% taken by the ten largest. The specimen sequenced was blood. Every receptor here comes from a woman in her thirties with Graves' ophthalmopathy. Both conserved end residues are part of each CDR3.

v_call cdr3_aa
TRBV29-1 CSVDLAGGGYEQYF
TRBV7-3 CASRSSNTGELFF
TRBV5-6 CASSLWAGGPDTQYF
TRBV19 CASSPGIMNEQFF
TRBV18 CASSPIRFTYEQYF
TRBV5-5 CASSPGLAPYNEQFF
TRBV14 CASSQGTPYRDTRDNEQFF
TRBV28 CASSPIAGGPKDEQFF
TRBV7-2 CASSALAGVRYNEQFF
TRBV6-1 CASCRASGIGDEQFF
TRBV7-6 CASSLGLAGGPNEQFF
TRBV6-1 CASSPRDRHGYTF
TRBV18 CASSPWRGDTQYF
TRBV29-1 CSARQGQGAYGYTF
TRBV2 CASSRDRGDEKLFF